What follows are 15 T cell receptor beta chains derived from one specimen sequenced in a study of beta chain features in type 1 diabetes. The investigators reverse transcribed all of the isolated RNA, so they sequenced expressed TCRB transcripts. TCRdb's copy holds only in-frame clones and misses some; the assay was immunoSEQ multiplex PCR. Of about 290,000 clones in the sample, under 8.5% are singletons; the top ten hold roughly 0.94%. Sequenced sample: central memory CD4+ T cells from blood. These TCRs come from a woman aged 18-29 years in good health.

The CDR3 DNA sequence: TGTGCCAGCAGCTCTAACGGACATACTAATGAAAAACTGTTTTTT. This codes for CASSSNGHTNEKLFF. This rearrangement joins TRBV7-9 to TRBJ1-4, with a weak D call TRBD1 (5 bases). V dropped 4 bases and J dropped 2 bases, with 11 bases sitting between them. The CDR3 is 15 amino acids. CDR1 is SEHNR, CDR2 FQNEAQ, per germline (reference sequence).

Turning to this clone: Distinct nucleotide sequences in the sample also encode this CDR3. The CDR3 coding sequence is TGCGCCAGCAGCTTGGGTAGCGCAGATACGCAGTATTTT. Protein product: CASSLGSADTQYF. The chain employs TRBV5-1 and TRBJ2-3, with a weak D call TRBD2 (5 bases). This CDR3 contains 13 residues. Germline-derived CDR1 and CDR2 are SGHRS and YFSETQ. Trimming cost V 0 bases and J 4 bases, with 6 bases left between them.

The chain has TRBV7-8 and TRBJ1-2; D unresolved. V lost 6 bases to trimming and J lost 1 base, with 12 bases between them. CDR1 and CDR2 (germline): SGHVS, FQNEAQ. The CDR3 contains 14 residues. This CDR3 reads CASSGRGNNYGYTF. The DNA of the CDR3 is TGTGCCAGCAGTGGACGGGGAAATAACTATGGCTACACCTTC.

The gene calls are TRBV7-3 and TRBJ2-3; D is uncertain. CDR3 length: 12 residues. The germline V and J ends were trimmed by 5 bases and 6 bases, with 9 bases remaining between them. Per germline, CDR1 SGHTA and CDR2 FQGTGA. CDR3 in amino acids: CASSPGRDTQYF. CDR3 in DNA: TGTGCCAGCAGCCCGGGTAGGGATACGCAGTATTTT.

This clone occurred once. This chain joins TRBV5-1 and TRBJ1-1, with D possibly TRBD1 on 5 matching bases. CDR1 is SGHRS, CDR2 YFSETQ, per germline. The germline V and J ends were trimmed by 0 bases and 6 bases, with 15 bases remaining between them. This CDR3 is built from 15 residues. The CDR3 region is CASSLVMGEWAEAFF. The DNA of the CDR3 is TGCGCCAGCAGCTTGGTTATGGGGGAGTGGGCTGAAGCTTTCTTT.

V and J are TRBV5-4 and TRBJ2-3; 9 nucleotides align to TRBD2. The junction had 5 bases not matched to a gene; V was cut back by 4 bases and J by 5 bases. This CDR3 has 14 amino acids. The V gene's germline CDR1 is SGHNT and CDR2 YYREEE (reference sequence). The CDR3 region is CASSLSGSKDTQYF. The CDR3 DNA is TGTGCCAGCAGCCTTAGCGGGAGTAAAGATACGCAGTATTTT.

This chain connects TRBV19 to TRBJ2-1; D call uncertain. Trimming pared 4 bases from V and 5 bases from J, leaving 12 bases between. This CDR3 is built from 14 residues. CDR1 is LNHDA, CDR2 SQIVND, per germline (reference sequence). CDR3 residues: CASSTQNIDNEQFF. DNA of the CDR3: TGTGCCAGTAGTACACAGAACATCGACAATGAGCAGTTCTTC.

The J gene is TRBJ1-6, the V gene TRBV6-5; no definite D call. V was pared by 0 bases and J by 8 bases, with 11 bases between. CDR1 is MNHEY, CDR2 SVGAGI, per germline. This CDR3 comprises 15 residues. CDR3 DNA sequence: TGTGCCAGCAGTTACTCGGTGGGCCGGGATTCACCCCTCCACTTT. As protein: CASSYSVGRDSPLHF.

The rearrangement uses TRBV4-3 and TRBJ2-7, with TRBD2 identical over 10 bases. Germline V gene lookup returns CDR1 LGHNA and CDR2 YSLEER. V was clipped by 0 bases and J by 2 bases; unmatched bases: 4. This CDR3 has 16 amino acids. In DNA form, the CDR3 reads TGCGCCAGCAGCCAAGATCCTAGCGGGGGCCCCTACGAGCAGTACTTC. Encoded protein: CASSQDPSGGPYEQYF.

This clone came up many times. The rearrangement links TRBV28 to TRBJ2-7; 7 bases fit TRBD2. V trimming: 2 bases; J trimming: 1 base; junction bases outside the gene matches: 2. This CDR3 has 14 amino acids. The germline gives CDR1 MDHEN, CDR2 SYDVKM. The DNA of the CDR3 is TGTGCCAGCAGTTTACCGGGGGGTTCCTACGAGCAGTACGTC. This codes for CASSLPGGSYEQYV.

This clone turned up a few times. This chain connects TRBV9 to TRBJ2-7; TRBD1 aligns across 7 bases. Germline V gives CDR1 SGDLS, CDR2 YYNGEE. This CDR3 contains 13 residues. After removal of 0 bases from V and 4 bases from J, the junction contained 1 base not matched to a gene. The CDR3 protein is CASSVGDRYEQYF. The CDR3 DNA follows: TGTGCCAGCAGCGTAGGGGACAGATACGAGCAGTACTTC. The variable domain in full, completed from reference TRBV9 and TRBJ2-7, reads DSGVTQTPKHLITATGQRVTLRCSPRSGDLSVYWYQQSLDQGLQFLIQYYNGEERAKGNILERFSAQQFPDLHSELNLSSLELGDSALYFCASSVGDRYEQYFGPGTRLTVT.

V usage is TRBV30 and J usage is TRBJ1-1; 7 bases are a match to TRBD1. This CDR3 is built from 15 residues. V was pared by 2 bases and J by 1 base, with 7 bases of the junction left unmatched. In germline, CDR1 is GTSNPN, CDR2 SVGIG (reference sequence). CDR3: CAWSPGGARNTEAFF. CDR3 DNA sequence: TGTGCCTGGAGTCCAGGGGGGGCTCGGAACACTGAAGCTTTCTTT.

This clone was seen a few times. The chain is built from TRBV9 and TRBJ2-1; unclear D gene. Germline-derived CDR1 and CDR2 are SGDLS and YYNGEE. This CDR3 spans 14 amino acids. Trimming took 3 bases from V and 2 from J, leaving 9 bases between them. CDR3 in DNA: TGTGCCAGCAGCGGGGCCTTTGCCTACAATGAGCAGTTCTTC. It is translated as CASSGAFAYNEQFF.

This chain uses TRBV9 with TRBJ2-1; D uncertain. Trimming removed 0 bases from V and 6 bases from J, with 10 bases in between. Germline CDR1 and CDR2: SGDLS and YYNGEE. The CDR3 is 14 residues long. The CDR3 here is CASSVAPVGNEQFF. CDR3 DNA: TGTGCCAGCAGCGTAGCCCCGGTTGGCAATGAGCAGTTCTTC.

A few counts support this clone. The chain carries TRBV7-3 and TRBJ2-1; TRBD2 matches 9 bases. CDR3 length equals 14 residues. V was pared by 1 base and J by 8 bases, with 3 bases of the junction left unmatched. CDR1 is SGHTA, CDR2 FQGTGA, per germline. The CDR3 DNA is TGTGCCAGCAGCTTAAGCGGGAGGGAGGATGAGCAGTTCTTC. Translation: CASSLSGREDEQFF.